A single sample gave rise to the 30 T cell receptor beta chains below, sequenced in a study of blood T cell repertoires in COVID-19 (TCRdb year 2020). Library preparation was by the immunoSEQ multiplex PCR assay. Not all clones reach the TCRdb copy of this immuneACCESS table, which keeps in-frame sequences only. Checked studies attribute under half of the gap to unresolved V genes and leave the rest unexplained. The sample includes more than 80,000 clones, with roughly four fifths observed a single time. The top ten hold 6% to 7.5% of the sample. Sequences were obtained from peripheral blood. These TCRs come from a man in his fifties or sixties with active or convalescent COVID-19.

The V call is TRBV28, the J call TRBJ1-2; TRBD1 matches 10 bases. The length of the CDR3 is 15 residues. The germline V gene has CDR1 MDHEN and CDR2 SYDVKM. The ends lost 6 bases at V and 7 bases at J; junction bases unmatched: 11. The CDR3: CASSPPTTGGGGYTF. The CDR3, as DNA: TGTGCCAGCAGCCCCCCTACGACAGGGGGCGGTGGCTACACCTTC.

This clone was seen only a few times. This chain connects TRBV5-4 to TRBJ2-5; D might be TRBD1 (5 bases). CDR3 size: 17 residues. The V gene lost 0 bases and the J gene lost 9 bases, with 24 bases spanning the gap. CDR1 and CDR2 (germline): SGHNT, YYREEE (reference sequence). The CDR3 DNA sequence: TGTGCCAGCAGCTTGGACTGGGGCAGTGATCAAGAGACGGCCCAGTACTTC. Protein: CASSLDWGSDQETAQYF. Full variable domain (outside the CDR3, taken from reference TRBV5-4 and TRBJ2-5): ETGVTQSPTHLIKTRGQQVTLRCSSQSGHNTVSWYQQALGQGPQFIFQYYREEENGRGNFPPRFSGLQFPNYSSELNVNALELDDSALYLCASSLDWGSDQETAQYFGPGTRLLVL.

There are a few counts of this clone. The rearrangement uses TRBV6-6 and TRBJ1-6; TRBD1 is a possible D gene (6 bases). This CDR3 is 13 amino acids long. V lost 8 bases to trimming and J lost 8 bases, with 13 bases between them. Per germline, CDR1 MNHNY and CDR2 SVGAGI (reference sequence). The DNA of the CDR3 is TGTGCCAGCCACAGGGACAAGGATTCACCCCTCCACTTT. Translating it yields CASHRDKDSPLHF.

The rearrangement uses TRBV6-4 and TRBJ1-6; D might be TRBD1 (5 bases). V shed 5 bases and J shed 3 bases, with 11 bases lying between them. The CDR3 totals 15 residues. CDR1 is MRHNA and CDR2 is SNTAGT in the germline V gene. The CDR3 spells CASSREDNYNSPLHF. CDR3 bases: TGTGCCAGCAGTCGTGAGGACAACTATAATTCACCCCTCCACTTT.

This clone has more than one count but fewer than ten. The chain couples TRBV28 to TRBJ1-2; D is possibly TRBD1 (5 bases). Germline V CDR1 and CDR2: MDHEN, SYDVKM. The CDR3 contains 18 residues. V dropped 6 bases and J dropped 0 bases, with 23 bases sitting between them. The CDR3 here is CASRLFSVGGRTNYGYTF. DNA of the CDR3: TGTGCCAGCAGACTTTTTTCGGTGGGGGGACGCACTAACTATGGCTACACCTTC.

The gene calls are TRBV5-6 and TRBJ1-5, with D tentatively TRBD1 (6 bases). CDR1 and CDR2 from the germline V gene are SGHDT and YYEEEE. The V end lost 3 bases, the J end lost 2 bases, and 9 bases lay between the germline ends. This CDR3 spans 14 amino acids. In nucleotides, the CDR3 is TGTGCCAGCAGCTACAGGGTTGGCAATCAGCCCCAGCATTTT. Translating it yields CASSYRVGNQPQHF.

For the CDR3, the DNA is TGTGCCAGCAGCCCTCGACTAGCGGGGTACGGTGAGCAGTTCTTC. This gives the protein CASSPRLAGYGEQFF. The chain recombines TRBV4-2 with TRBJ2-1; 11 bases are shared with TRBD2. J was trimmed by 9 bases and V by 4 bases; bases with no gene match: 8. The V gene's germline CDR1 is LGHNA and CDR2 YNFKEQ. The CDR3 covers 15 residues.

This clone was seen a handful of times. Within the sample, other DNA sequences also encode this same CDR3. The chain couples TRBV6-1 to TRBJ1-2; 7 bases line up with TRBD1. This CDR3 has 14 amino acids. Germline loops: CDR1 MNHNS, CDR2 SASEGT. Losses at the gene ends were 2 bases for V and 2 bases for J; bases not matched to a gene: 2. The CDR3 loop is CASSERGGNYGYTF. The CDR3 DNA is TGTGCCAGCAGTGAACGAGGGGGCAACTATGGCTACACCTTC.

J is TRBJ2-1 and V is TRBV3-1 (or the pseudogene TRBV3-2); 7 bases fit TRBD2. This CDR3 has 16 residues. From germline, CDR1 is LGHDT and CDR2 YNNKEL (reference sequence). After removal of 0 bases from V and 2 bases from J, the junction contained 4 bases not matched to a gene. CDR3: CASSQDRAGPYNEQFF. For the CDR3, the DNA is TGTGCCAGCAGCCAAGATAGAGCGGGGCCCTACAATGAGCAGTTCTTC.

This clone was counted a few times. The V call is TRBV7-9, the J call TRBJ1-1; D gene uncertain. The CDR3 spans 13 residues. CDR1 is SEHNR, CDR2 FQNEAQ, per germline (reference sequence). Deletions cut 5 bases from V and 10 bases from J, with 17 bases between. This chain's CDR3 is CASSVVISSGAFF. The CDR3 region has the DNA TGTGCCAGCAGCGTCGTTATATCAAGCGGAGCTTTCTTT.

This chain's CDR3 is CASSSQGGGYGYTF. CDR3 nucleotides: TGTGCCAGCAGTTCACAGGGTGGGGGCTATGGCTACACCTTC. The gene calls are TRBV27 and TRBJ1-2, with a weak D call TRBD1 (6 bases). The V end was cut by 4 bases, the J end by 4 bases, with 13 bases between. CDR1 MNHEY and CDR2 SMNVEV come from the germline V gene (reference sequence). There are 14 residues in the CDR3.

This chain joins TRBV19 and TRBJ1-4, with D perhaps matching TRBD1 (5 bases). Looked up from germline, CDR1 is LNHDA and CDR2 is SQIVND (reference sequence). This CDR3 spans 14 amino acids. Trimming took 3 bases from V and 3 from J, leaving 8 bases between them. CDR3: CASSMRQSNEKLFF. CDR3 coding DNA: TGTGCCAGTAGTATGCGACAGTCTAATGAAAAACTGTTTTTT.

Only a few counts were recorded for this clone. This chain connects TRBV6-2 or TRBV6-3 to TRBJ2-2; D may be TRBD1 (6 bases). This CDR3 is 15 amino acids long. Germline V CDR1 and CDR2: MNHEY, SVGEGT. The V end lost 2 bases, the J end lost 3 bases, and 10 bases lay between the germline ends. CDR3 loop: CASSYRDTHTGELFF. For the CDR3, the DNA is TGTGCCAGCAGTTACCGGGACACCCACACCGGGGAGCTGTTTTTT.

Here the CDR3 reads CASSQAGLTSVRADTQYF. The CDR3 region has the DNA TGTGCCAGCAGCCAAGCAGGCTTGACTAGCGTGCGGGCAGATACGCAGTATTTT. V usage is TRBV4-2 and J usage is TRBJ2-3, with 8 bases fitting TRBD2. This CDR3 region has 18 residues. V gave up 1 base and J gave up 4 bases; unmatched junction bases: 13. CDR1 and CDR2 (germline): LGHNA, YNFKEQ.

The V and J genes are TRBV27 and TRBJ2-4; maybe TRBD1 (5 bases). Deletions cut 4 bases from V and 0 bases from J, with 13 bases between. The CDR3 totals 16 residues. From germline, CDR1 is MNHEY and CDR2 SMNVEV (reference sequence). CDR3 bases: TGTGCCAGCAGTTCCTGGACAAAGCTAGCCAAAAACATTCAGTACTTC. Amino acids: CASSSWTKLAKNIQYF.

The chain uses TRBV19 and TRBJ1-3; D might be TRBD1 (6 bases). Deletions cut 4 bases from V and 0 bases from J, with 16 bases between. This CDR3 is built from 17 residues. The V gene's germline CDR1 is LNHDA and CDR2 SQIVND (reference sequence). The CDR3: CASSTRDTVHSGNTIYF. The CDR3 region has the DNA TGTGCCAGTAGTACCCGGGACACAGTCCACTCTGGAAACACCATATATTTT.

This clone is a singleton in its sample. The V and J genes are TRBV7-2 and TRBJ2-7; TRBD1 might be the D (5 bases). The CDR3 covers 15 residues. The germline V gene encodes CDR1 SGHTA and CDR2 FQGNSA. Trimming removed 5 bases from V and 3 bases from J, with 17 bases in between. CDR3 amino acids: CASSPSSTDLYEQYF. The CDR3 DNA sequence: TGTGCCAGCAGCCCGTCCTCGACAGACCTCTACGAGCAGTACTTC.

The chain employs TRBV4-2 and TRBJ2-3, with D tentatively TRBD2 (7 bases). CDR1 LGHNA and CDR2 YNFKEQ come from the germline V gene. Trimming stripped 0 bases from V and 3 bases from J, with 13 bases between. The CDR3 contains 16 residues. The DNA of the CDR3 is TGTGCCAGCAGCCAAGAAAACGGGGGGCCTACAGATACGCAGTATTTT. Its translation: CASSQENGGPTDTQYF.

The rearrangement uses TRBV6-5 and TRBJ1-5; D is perhaps TRBD1 (6 bases). V lost 5 bases, J lost 0 bases, and 11 bases lay in between. The CDR3 covers 15 residues. Germline loops: CDR1 MNHEY, CDR2 SVGAGI. For the CDR3, the DNA is TGTGCCAGCAGTCACGGGACACCTAGCAATCAGCCCCAGCATTTT. Protein sequence: CASSHGTPSNQPQHF.

The chain recombines TRBV30 with TRBJ1-1; D remains unclear. The V and J ends lost 3 bases and 0 bases respectively, with 5 bases between them. The CDR3 has 12 residues. Germline lookup yields CDR1 GTSNPN and CDR2 SVGIG (reference sequence). This chain's CDR3 is CAWSDMNTEAFF. CDR3 DNA: TGTGCCTGGAGCGACATGAACACTGAAGCTTTCTTT.

The rearrangement joins TRBV11-2 to TRBJ2-5; D is unresolved. The V and J ends lost 3 bases and 2 bases respectively, with 13 bases between them. There are 15 residues in the CDR3. CDR1 and CDR2 (germline): SGHAT, FQNNGV. The CDR3 coding sequence is TGTGCCAGCAGCTTGCGGCTTGATCGTCAAGAGACCCAGTACTTC. It codes for CASSLRLDRQETQYF.

V and J are TRBV4-3 and TRBJ2-2; 7 nucleotides agree with TRBD2. Trimming at V came to 4 bases and at J to 7 bases, leaving 9 bases not matched to a gene. This CDR3 region has 15 residues. In germline, CDR1 is LGHNA, CDR2 YSLEER. The CDR3 reads CASSPWVGEGGELFF. In DNA form, the CDR3 reads TGCGCCAGCAGCCCATGGGTAGGGGAGGGCGGGGAGCTGTTTTTT.

The V and J genes are TRBV6-1 and TRBJ2-7, with D unresolved. The germline gives CDR1 MNHNS, CDR2 SASEGT. The CDR3 covers 16 residues. Trimming took off 3 bases at V and 4 bases at J, with 19 bases between the two ends. The CDR3 sequence: CASSDLRHPGFYEQYF. The CDR3 nucleotides read TGTGCCAGCAGTGATTTACGACACCCTGGGTTTTACGAGCAGTACTTC.

The rearrangement joins TRBV29-1 to TRBJ2-3, with 7 positions matching TRBD2. V lost 8 bases to trimming and J lost 3 bases; unmatched junction nucleotides: 8. The CDR3 contains 13 residues. Germline V gene lookup returns CDR1 SQVTM and CDR2 ANQGSEA. CDR3 DNA sequence: TGCAGCTACGCTGGGGGGGGAACAGATACGCAGTATTTT. This translates into CSYAGGGTDTQYF.

The V gene is TRBV5-4, the J gene TRBJ2-1, with 12 bases fitting TRBD2. This CDR3 is built from 15 residues. The trim removed 5 bases at V and 8 bases at J, leaving 8 bases unmatched. CDR1 and CDR2 from the germline V gene are SGHNT and YYREEE (reference sequence). CDR3 protein: CASRHLAGGQDEQFF. CDR3 DNA: TGTGCCAGCAGGCATCTAGCGGGGGGGCAGGATGAGCAGTTCTTC. Together with reference TRBV5-4 and TRBJ2-1, the CDR3 gives the full variable domain: ETGVTQSPTHLIKTRGQQVTLRCSSQSGHNTVSWYQQALGQGPQFIFQYYREEENGRGNFPPRFSGLQFPNYSSELNVNALELDDSALYLCASRHLAGGQDEQFFGPGTRLTVL.

The chain joins TRBV11-2 to TRBJ2-7; perhaps TRBD2 as D (5 bases). The V end was cut by 8 bases, the J end by 2 bases, with 16 bases between. Germline values: CDR1 SGHAT, CDR2 FQNNGV. This CDR3 has 14 residues. In DNA form, the CDR3 reads TGTGCCAGCGAGCGAGGGTTGAACACCTACGAGCAGTACTTC. Its protein is CASERGLNTYEQYF.

The V gene is TRBV28, the J gene TRBJ1-5; TRBD1 matches at 8 bases. CDR1 is MDHEN, CDR2 SYDVKM, per germline. With 10 bases clipped from V and 6 bases from J, the junction kept 8 bases outside the gene matches. The CDR3 length is 13 residues. CDR3 nucleotide sequence: TGTGCCATCTCGGACAGGGTAGGTCAGCCCCAGCATTTT. Its translation is CAISDRVGQPQHF.

This clone was seen just once. This chain connects TRBV5-6 to TRBJ1-1; D perhaps matches TRBD1 (5 bases). CDR3 length: 14 residues. CDR1 is SGHDT, CDR2 YYEEEE, per germline. The V gene lost 1 base and the J gene lost 5 bases, with 12 bases spanning the gap. The CDR3: CASSLLGGDTEAFF. CDR3 bases: TGTGCCAGCAGCTTGTTGGGAGGGGATACTGAAGCTTTCTTT.

CDR3 residues: CASSHRDWYQETQYF. The CDR3 nucleotides read TGTGCCAGCAGCCACCGGGACTGGTACCAAGAGACCCAGTACTTC. The chain couples TRBV5-4 to TRBJ2-5; D might be TRBD2 (6 bases). V was cut by 4 bases and J by 0 bases, with 13 bases left in between. Germline V gives CDR1 SGHNT, CDR2 YYREEE (reference sequence). This CDR3 has 15 amino acids.

The chain couples TRBV7-8 to TRBJ2-5, with a tentative D call TRBD2 (5 bases). Trimming pared 4 bases from V and 2 bases from J, leaving 11 bases between. The CDR3 spans 14 residues. Germline loops: CDR1 SGHVS, CDR2 FQNEAQ. The CDR3 DNA is TGTGCCAGCAGCTCGGACTTAAGGCAAGAGACCCAGTACTTC. Amino acids: CASSSDLRQETQYF.